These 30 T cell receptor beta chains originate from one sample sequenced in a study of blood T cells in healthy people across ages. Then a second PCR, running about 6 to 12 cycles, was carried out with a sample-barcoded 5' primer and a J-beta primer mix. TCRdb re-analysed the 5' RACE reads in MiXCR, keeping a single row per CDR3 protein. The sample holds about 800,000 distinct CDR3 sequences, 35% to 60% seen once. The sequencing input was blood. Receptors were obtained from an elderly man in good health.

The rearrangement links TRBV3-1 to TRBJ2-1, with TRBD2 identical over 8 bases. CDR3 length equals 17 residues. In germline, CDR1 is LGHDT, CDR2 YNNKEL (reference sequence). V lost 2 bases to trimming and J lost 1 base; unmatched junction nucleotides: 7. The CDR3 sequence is CASSQHGGRTSYNEQFF. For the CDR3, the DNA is TGTGCCAGCAGCCAACATGGCGGGAGGACTTCCTACAATGAGCAGTTCTTC.

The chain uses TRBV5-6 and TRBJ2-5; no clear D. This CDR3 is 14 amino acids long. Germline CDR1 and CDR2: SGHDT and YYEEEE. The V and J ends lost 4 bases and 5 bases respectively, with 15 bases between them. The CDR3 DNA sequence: TGTGCCAGCAGCCGACCGGGTCTGGTGGAGACCCAGTACTTC. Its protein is CASSRPGLVETQYF.

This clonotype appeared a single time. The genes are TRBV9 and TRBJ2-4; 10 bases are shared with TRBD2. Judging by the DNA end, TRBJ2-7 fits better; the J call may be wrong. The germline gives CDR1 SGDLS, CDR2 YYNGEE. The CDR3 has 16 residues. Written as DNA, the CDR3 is TGTGCCAGCAGCGTCGATAGCGGGAGGTATCCCTACGAGCAGTACTTC. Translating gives CASSVDSGRYPYEQYF.

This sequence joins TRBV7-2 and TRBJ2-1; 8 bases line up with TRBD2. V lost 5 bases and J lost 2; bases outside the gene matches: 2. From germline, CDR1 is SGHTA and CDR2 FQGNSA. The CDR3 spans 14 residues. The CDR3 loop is CASSLLAAYNEQFF. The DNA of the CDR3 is TGTGCCAGCAGCCTACTAGCGGCCTACAATGAGCAGTTCTTC.

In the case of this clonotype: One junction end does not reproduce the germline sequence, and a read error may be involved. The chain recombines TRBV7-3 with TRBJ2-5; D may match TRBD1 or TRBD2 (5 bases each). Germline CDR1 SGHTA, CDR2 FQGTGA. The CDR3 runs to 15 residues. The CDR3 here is CVSSSLGGDAPRQYF. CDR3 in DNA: TGTGTCAGCAGCTCCCTGGGTGGGGACGCTCCCCGGCAGTACTTC.

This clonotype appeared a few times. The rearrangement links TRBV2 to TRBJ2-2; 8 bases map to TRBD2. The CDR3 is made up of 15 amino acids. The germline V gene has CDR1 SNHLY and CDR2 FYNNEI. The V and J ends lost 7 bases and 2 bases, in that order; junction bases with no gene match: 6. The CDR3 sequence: CASTISGVNTGELFF. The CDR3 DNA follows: TGTGCCAGCACCATTAGCGGGGTAAACACCGGGGAGCTGTTTTTT.

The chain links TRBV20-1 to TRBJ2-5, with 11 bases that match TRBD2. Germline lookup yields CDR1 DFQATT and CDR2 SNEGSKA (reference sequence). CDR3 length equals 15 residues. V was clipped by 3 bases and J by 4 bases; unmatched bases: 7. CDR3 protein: CSASRLAGMGETQYF. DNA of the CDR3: TGCAGTGCTAGCCGACTAGCGGGGATGGGAGAGACCCAGTACTTC.

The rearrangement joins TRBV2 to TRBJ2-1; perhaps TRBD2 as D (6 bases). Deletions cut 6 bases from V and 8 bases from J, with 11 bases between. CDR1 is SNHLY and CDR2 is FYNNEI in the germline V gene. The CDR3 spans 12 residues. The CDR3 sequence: CASRGGLYEQFF. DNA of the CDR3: TGTGCCAGCAGGGGAGGACTCTATGAGCAGTTCTTC.

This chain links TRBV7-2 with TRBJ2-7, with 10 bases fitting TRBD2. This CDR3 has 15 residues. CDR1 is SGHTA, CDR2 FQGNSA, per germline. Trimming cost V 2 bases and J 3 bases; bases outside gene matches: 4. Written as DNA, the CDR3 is TGTGCCAGCAGCTTATTAGCTAGCGGGGGCTACGAGCAGTACTTC. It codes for CASSLLASGGYEQYF.

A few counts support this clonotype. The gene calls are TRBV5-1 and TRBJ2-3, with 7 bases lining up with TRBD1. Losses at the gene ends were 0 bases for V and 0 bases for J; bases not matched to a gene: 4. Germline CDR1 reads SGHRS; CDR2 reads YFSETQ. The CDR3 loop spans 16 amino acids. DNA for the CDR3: TGCGCCAGCAGCTTGGAGGGGGCACCTAGCACAGATACGCAGTATTTT. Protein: CASSLEGAPSTDTQYF.

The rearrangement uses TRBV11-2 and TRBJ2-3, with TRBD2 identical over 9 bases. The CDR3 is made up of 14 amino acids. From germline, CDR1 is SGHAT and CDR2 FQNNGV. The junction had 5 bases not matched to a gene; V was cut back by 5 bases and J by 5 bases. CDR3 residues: CASSPETSGDTQYF. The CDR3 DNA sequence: TGTGCCAGCAGCCCAGAGACTAGCGGAGATACGCAGTATTTT.

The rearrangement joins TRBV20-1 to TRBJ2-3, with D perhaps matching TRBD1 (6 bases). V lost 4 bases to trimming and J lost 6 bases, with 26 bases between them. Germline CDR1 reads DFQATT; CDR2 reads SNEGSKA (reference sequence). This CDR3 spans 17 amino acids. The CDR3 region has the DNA TGCAGTGCTATCCAATCGGGTATATGGGGGCTGACGGATACGCAGTATTTT. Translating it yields CSAIQSGIWGLTDTQYF.

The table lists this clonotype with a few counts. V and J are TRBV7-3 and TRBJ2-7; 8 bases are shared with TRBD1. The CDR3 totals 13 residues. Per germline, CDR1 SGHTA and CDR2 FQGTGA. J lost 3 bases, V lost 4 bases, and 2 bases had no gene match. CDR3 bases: TGTGCCAGCAGCTGGGGACAGGACTACGAGCAGTACTTC. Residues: CASSWGQDYEQYF.

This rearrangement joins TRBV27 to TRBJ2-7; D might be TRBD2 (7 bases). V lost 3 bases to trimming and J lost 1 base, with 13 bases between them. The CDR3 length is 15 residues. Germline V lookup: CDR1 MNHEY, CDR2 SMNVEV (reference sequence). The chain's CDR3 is CASSFFRGASYEQYF. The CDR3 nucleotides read TGTGCCAGCAGTTTTTTCCGGGGGGCTTCCTACGAGCAGTACTTC.

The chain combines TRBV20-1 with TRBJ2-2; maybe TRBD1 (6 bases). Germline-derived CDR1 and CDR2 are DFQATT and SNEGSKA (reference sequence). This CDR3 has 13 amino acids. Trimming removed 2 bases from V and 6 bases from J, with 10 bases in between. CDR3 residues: CSARYGGAGELFF. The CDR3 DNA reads TGCAGTGCTAGATATGGGGGCGCCGGGGAGCTGTTTTTT.

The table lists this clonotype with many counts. The CDR3, as DNA: TGTGCCAGCAGCTCGCCGGTGTCGGGAGGGCCATCCTACAATGAGCAGTTCTTC. As protein: CASSSPVSGGPSYNEQFF. This chain connects TRBV7-9 to TRBJ2-1; 8 bases align to TRBD2. V gave up 4 bases and J gave up 1 base; unmatched junction bases: 12. From germline, CDR1 is SEHNR and CDR2 FQNEAQ (reference sequence). The CDR3 consists of 18 residues.

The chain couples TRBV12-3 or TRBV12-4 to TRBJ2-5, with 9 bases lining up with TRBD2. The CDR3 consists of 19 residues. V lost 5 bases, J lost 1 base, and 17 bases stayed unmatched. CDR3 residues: CASSPHESRSGRSQETQYF. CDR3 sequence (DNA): TGTGCCAGCAGTCCCCACGAGTCGAGGAGCGGGAGGTCCCAAGAGACCCAGTACTTC.

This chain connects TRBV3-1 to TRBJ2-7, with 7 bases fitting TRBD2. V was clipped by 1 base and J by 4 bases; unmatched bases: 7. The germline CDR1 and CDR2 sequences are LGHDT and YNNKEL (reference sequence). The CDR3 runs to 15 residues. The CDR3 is CASSQGSSGYYEQYF. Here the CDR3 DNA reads TGTGCCAGCAGCCAAGGATCTAGCGGTTATTACGAGCAGTACTTC.

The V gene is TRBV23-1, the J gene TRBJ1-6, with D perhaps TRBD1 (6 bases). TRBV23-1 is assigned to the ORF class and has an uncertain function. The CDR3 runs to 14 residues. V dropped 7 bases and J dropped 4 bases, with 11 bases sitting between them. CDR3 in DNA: TGCGCCAGCAACTACAGGGATTATAATTCACCCCTCCACTTT. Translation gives CASNYRDYNSPLHF.

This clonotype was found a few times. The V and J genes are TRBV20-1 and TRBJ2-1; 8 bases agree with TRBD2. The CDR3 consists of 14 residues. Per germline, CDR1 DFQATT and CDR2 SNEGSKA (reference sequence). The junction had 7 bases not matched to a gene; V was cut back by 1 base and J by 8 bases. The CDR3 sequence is CSARAAGGRYEQFF. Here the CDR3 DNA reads TGCAGTGCTAGAGCGGCGGGAGGAAGGTATGAGCAGTTCTTC.

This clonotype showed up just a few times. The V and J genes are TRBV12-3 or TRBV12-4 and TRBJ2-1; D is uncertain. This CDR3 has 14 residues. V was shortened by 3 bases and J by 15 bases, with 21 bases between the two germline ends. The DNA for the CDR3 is TGTGCCAGCAGTTTTGTGGACGGACCCCGCGTCCCGTTCTTC. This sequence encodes CASSFVDGPRVPFF.

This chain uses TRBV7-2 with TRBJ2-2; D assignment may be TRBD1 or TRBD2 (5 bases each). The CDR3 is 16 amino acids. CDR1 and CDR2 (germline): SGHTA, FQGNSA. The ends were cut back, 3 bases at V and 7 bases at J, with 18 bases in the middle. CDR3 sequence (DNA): TGTGCCAGCAGCTTTCAGGAGGCAGGGCAGGGCGGGGAGCTGTTTTTT. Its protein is CASSFQEAGQGGELFF.

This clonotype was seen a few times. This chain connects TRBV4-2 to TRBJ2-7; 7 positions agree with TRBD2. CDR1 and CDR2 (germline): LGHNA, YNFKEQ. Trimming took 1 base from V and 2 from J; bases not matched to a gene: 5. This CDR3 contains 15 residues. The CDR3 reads CASSQVDREAYEQYF. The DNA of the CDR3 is TGTGCCAGCAGCCAAGTGGACCGGGAGGCCTACGAGCAGTACTTC.

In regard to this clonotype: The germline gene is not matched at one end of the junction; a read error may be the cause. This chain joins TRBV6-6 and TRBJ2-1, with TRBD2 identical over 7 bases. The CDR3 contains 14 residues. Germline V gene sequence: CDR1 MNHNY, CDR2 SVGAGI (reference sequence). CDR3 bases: TGTGCCACCAGTCCCAGCGGGGTGTACAATGAGCAGTTCTTC. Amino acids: CATSPSGVYNEQFF.

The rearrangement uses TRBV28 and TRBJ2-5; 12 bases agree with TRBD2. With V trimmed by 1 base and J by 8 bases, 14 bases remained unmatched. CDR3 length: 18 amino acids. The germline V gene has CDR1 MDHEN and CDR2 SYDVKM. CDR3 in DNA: TGTGCCAGCAGTTTATACGCGTTCGGACTAGCGGGGCCCCCAACCCAGTACTTC. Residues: CASSLYAFGLAGPPTQYF.

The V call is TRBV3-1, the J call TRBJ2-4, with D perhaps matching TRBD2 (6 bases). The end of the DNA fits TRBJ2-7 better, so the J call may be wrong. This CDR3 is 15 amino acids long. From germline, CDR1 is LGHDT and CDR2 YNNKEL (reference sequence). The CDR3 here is CASSQRSSGSYEQYF. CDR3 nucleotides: TGTGCCAGCAGCCAGAGAAGTAGCGGCTCCTACGAGCAGTACTTC.

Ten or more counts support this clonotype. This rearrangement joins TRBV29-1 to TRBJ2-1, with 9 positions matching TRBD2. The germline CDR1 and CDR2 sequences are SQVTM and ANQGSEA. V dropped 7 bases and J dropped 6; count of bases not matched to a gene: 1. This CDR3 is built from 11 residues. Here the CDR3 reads CSATSGNEQFF. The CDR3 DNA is TGCAGCGCGACTAGCGGCAATGAGCAGTTCTTC.

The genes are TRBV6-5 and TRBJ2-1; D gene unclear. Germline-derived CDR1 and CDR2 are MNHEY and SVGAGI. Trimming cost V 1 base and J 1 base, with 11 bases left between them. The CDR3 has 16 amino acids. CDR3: CASSYLRPPSYNEQFF. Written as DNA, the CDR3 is TGTGCCAGCAGTTACTTGCGACCCCCATCCTACAATGAGCAGTTCTTC.

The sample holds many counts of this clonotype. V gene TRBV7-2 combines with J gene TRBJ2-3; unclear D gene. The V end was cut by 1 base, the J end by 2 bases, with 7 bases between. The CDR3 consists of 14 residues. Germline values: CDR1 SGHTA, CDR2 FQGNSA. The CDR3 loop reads CASSLVPDTDTQYF. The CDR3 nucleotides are TGTGCCAGCAGCTTAGTCCCAGACACAGATACGCAGTATTTT.

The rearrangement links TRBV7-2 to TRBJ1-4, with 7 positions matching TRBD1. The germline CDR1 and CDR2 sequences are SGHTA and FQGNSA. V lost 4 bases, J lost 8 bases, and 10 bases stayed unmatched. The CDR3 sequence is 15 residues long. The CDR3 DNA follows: TGTGCCAGCAGCTCACGCACAGGGGCGGGAGAAAAACTGTTTTTT. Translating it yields CASSSRTGAGEKLFF.